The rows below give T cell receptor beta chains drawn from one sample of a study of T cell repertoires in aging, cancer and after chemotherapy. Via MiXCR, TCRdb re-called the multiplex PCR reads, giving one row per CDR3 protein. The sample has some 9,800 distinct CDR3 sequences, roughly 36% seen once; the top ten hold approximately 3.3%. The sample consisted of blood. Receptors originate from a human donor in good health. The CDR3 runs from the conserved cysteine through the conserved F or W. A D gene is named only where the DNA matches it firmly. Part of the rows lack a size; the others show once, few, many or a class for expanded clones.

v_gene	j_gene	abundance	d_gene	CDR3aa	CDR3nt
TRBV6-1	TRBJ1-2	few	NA	CASPTYGYTF	TGTGCCAGTCCTACCTATGGCTACACCTTC
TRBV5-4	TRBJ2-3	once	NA	CASSSRTTGTDTQYF	TGTGCCAGCAGCTCAAGGACTACGGGCACAGATACGCAGTATTTT
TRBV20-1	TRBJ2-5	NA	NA	CSARRLVGEETQYF	TGCAGTGCCCGAAGACTAGTAGGGGAAGAGACCCAGTACTTC
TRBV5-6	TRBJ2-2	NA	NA	CASSHTADWRGTGELFF	TGTGCCAGCAGCCATACGGCCGACTGGCGCGGGACCGGGGAGCTGTTTTTT
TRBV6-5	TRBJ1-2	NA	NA	CASSYNRGDGYTF	TGTGCCAGCAGTTACAATAGGGGAGACGGCTACACCTTC
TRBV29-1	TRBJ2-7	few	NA	CSVEGLSYEQYF	TGCAGCGTTGAAGGGCTCTCCTACGAGCAGTACTTC
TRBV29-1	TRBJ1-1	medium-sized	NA	CSVNNGDTEAFF	TGCAGCGTTAACAACGGGGACACTGAAGCTTTCTTT
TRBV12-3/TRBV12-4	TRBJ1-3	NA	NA	CASRPGHSGNTIYF	TGTGCCAGCAGACCGGGACATTCAGGAAACACCATATATTTT
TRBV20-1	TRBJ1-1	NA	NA	CSASTAGGLGSSTEAFF	TGCAGTGCTTCCACGGCGGGTGGCCTAGGGTCGAGCACTGAAGCTTTCTTT
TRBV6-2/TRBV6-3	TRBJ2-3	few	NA	CASIPRLSTDTQYF	TGTGCCAGCATCCCAAGGCTCAGCACAGATACGCAGTATTTT
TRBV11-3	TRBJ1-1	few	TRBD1	CASSTDRAEAFF	TGTGCCAGCAGCACCGACAGGGCAGAAGCTTTCTTT
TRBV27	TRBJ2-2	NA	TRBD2	CASSLSWDLAGVGTGELFF	TGTGCCAGCAGTTTATCTTGGGATCTAGCGGGAGTGGGCACCGGGGAGCTGTTTTTT
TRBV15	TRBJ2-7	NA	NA	CATSRDPRGKQEQYF	TGTGCCACCAGCAGAGATCCAAGGGGTAAACAAGAGCAGTACTTC
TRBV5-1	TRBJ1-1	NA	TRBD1	CASSRDGQGNTEAFF	TGCGCCAGCAGCCGGGATGGACAGGGGAACACTGAAGCTTTCTTT
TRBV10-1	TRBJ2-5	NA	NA	CASSESLGPAPGALYQETQYF	TGCGCCAGCAGTGAGTCGCTAGGTCCCGCGCCCGGGGCCTTGTACCAAGAGACCCAGTACTTC
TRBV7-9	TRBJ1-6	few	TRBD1	CASSPWTGENSPLHF	TGTGCCAGCAGCCCGTGGACAGGGGAGAATTCACCCCTCCACTTT
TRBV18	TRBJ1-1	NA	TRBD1	CASSPWGGQGAYAEAFF	TGTGCCAGCTCACCATGGGGGGGACAGGGGGCTTACGCTGAAGCTTTCTTT
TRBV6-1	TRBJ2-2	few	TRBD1	CASSGTGNTGELFF	TGTGCCAGCAGTGGGACAGGGAACACCGGGGAGCTGTTTTTT
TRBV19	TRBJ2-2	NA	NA	CASSNTGELFF	TGTGCCAGTTCAAACACCGGGGAGCTGTTTTTT
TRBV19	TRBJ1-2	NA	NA	CASSILLGRDSPNYGYTF	TGTGCCAGTAGTATATTATTAGGCAGGGATTCTCCTAACTATGGCTACACCTTC
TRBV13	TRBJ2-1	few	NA	CASSSGRDNEQFF	TGTGCCAGCAGCTCGGGACGAGACAATGAGCAGTTCTTC
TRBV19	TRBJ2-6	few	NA	CASSRLSGNPRGGANVLTF	TGTGCCAGTAGTAGACTTTCCGGTAACCCGAGGGGTGGGGCCAACGTCCTGACTTTC
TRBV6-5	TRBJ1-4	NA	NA	CASSYGGGTNEKLFF	TGTGCCAGCAGTTACGGGGGGGGGACTAATGAAAAACTGTTTTTT
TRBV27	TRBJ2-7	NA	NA	CASRPSGLYSYEQYF	TGTGCCAGCAGACCCAGCGGACTATACTCCTACGAGCAGTACTTC
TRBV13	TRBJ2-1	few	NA	CASSLRDAYNEQFF	TGTGCCAGCAGCTTACGGGACGCGTACAATGAGCAGTTCTTC
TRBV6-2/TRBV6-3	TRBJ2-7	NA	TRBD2	CASSNGLAGGLGEQYF	TGTGCCAGCAGCAACGGGCTAGCGGGGGGGCTCGGCGAGCAGTACTTC
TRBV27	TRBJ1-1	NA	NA	CASKWGNTEAFF	TGTGCCAGCAAGTGGGGGAACACTGAAGCTTTCTTT
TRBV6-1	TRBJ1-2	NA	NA	CASSGPRHPYGYTF	TGTGCCAGCAGTGGGCCCCGACACCCTTATGGCTACACCTTC
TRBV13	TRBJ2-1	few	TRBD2	CASSPGLAGARKPYNEQFF	TGTGCCAGCAGCCCCGGACTAGCGGGGGCTCGGAAACCCTACAATGAGCAGTTCTTC
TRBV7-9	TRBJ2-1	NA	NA	CASSLYQIEGQFF	TGTGCCAGCAGCTTATACCAAATTGAGGGGCAGTTCTTC
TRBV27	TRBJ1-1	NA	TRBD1	CASSLTGYFTEAFF	TGTGCCAGCAGCCTGACAGGGTACTTCACTGAAGCTTTCTTT
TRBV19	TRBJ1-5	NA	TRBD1	CASSFLQDRGYSNQPQHF	TGTGCCAGTAGTTTTCTCCAGGACAGGGGTTATAGCAATCAGCCCCAGCATTTT
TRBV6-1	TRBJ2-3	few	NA	CASSDQSFTDTQYF	TGTGCCAGCAGTGACCAGAGCTTCACAGATACGCAGTATTTT
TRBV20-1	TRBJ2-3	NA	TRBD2	CSATLLAGGPDTQYF	TGCAGTGCCACCCTCCTAGCGGGAGGGCCGGATACGCAGTATTTT
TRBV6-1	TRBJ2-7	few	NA	CASSESGYEQYF	TGTGCCAGCAGTGAATCAGGGTACGAGCAGTACTTC
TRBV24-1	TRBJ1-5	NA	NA	CATGVGDPQHF	TGTGCCACTGGGGTAGGTGACCCCCAGCATTTT
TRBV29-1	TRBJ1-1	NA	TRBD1	CSVEDRGGASEAFF	TGCAGCGTTGAAGATCGAGGGGGCGCTTCGGAAGCTTTCTTT
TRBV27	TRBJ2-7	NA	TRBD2	CASSAPGLPYEQYF	TGTGCCAGCAGCGCCCCGGGACTACCCTACGAGCAGTACTTC
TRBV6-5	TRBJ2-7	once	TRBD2	CASGALAGRFYEQYF	TGTGCCAGCGGTGCTTTAGCGGGGAGATTCTACGAGCAGTACTTC
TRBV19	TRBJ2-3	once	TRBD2	CASSRASGSGGIDTQYF	TGTGCCAGTAGTAGGGCCTCTGGTAGCGGGGGGATAGATACGCAGTATTTT
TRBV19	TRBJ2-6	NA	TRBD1	CASSATGAGANVLTF	TGTGCCAGTAGTGCAACAGGGGCCGGGGCCAACGTCCTGACTTTC
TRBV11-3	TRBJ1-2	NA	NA	CASSSPQILTGRGYTF	TGTGCCAGCAGCTCACCCCAAATTTTGACAGGACGTGGCTACACCTTC
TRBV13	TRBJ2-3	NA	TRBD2	CASSKVTSGGPGLDTQYF	TGTGCCAGCAGCAAAGTGACTAGCGGGGGCCCGGGGCTAGATACGCAGTATTTT
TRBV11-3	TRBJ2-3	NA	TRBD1	CAISAGDRVWGTDTQYF	TGTGCCATCAGCGCCGGGGACAGGGTATGGGGGACAGATACGCAGTATTTT
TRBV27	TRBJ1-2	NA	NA	CASSWEGNYGYTF	TGTGCCAGCAGTTGGGAGGGTAACTATGGCTACACCTTC
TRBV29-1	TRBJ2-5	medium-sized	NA	CSLIPGEETQYF	TGCAGCCTAATTCCCGGGGAAGAGACCCAGTACTTC
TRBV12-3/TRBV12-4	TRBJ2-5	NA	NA	CASSFGGGPQETQYF	TGTGCCAGCAGTTTTGGAGGGGGGCCCCAAGAGACCCAGTACTTC
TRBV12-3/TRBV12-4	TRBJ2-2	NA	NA	CASRLRGRTGELFF	TGTGCCAGCAGGTTGAGAGGGAGGACCGGGGAGCTGTTTTTT
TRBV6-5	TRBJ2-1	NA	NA	CASSRSGFRYNEQFF	TGTGCCAGCAGCCGAAGCGGATTTCGTTACAATGAGCAGTTCTTC
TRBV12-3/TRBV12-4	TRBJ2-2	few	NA	CASSPGGTRAGELFF	TGTGCCAGCAGTCCAGGAGGAACACGGGCTGGGGAGCTGTTTTTT
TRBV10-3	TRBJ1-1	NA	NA	CAISESMGGMENTEAFF	TGTGCCATCAGTGAGTCGATGGGAGGAATGGAGAACACTGAAGCTTTCTTT
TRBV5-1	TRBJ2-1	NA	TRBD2	CASSLFTSGSIEQFF	TGCGCCAGCAGCTTGTTCACTAGCGGGAGTATTGAGCAGTTCTTC
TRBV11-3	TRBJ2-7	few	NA	CASSLRQFSEQYF	TGTGCCAGCAGCCTCCGACAGTTCTCCGAGCAGTACTTC
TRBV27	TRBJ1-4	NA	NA	CASSLTGATNEKLFF	TGTGCCAGCAGTTTAACAGGTGCAACTAATGAAAAACTGTTTTTT